Described below is a single T cell receptor (beta chain) sequence and its context. Since a much larger clone is just one base distant, this may be a read error. The data originate from a study of regulatory T cells in long-lasting Graves disease. Time point of the sample: persistent/refractory GD, antithyroid drugs over 5 years with positive TRAb. Extracted RNA from PBMCs served as the source of the TCR library. The CDR3 extends over 15 amino acids. J lost 18 bases, V lost 0 bases, and 10 bases had no gene match. Germline V CDR1 and CDR2: SNHLY, FYNNEI. Construction of the TCR beta libraries employed iRepertoire HTBI primers in conjunction with Arm-PCR of CDR3 regions. TCRdb called the multiplex PCR reads again in MiXCR, with one record for every CDR3 protein. Here the sample spans 650,000 to 850,000 distinct CDR3 sequences, around 30% being singletons.

The genes are TRBV2 and TRBJ1-6; 11 bases align to TRBD1. The TCR sequence derives from a female donor with Graves disease. The sequenced sample was peripheral blood mononuclear cells (PBMCs), obtained when the disease was refractory, from a patient treated with antithyroid drugs. CDR3 loop: CASSEARTGGRTPHF. The DNA of the CDR3 is TGTGCCAGCAGTGAAGCGCGGACAGGGGGCAGGACCCCCCACTTT.